This paragraph reports one TCR beta chain. In the authors' workflow: How many nucleated cells were present was estimated from reference gene primer amplification. TCRdb keeps only in-frame clones here, not all; method: immunoSEQ multiplex PCR. V and J calls and clone size are copied from that table; D and trimming were computed from the DNA. The sample lists around 700,000 clones; more than 80% were seen once. The CDR3 has 14 amino acids. Unmatched junction bases numbered 6, after V lost 4 bases and J lost 4 bases. Germline loops: CDR1 LGHDT, CDR2 YNNKEL (reference sequence). This sample is part of a study of blood T cell repertoires in COVID-19. Study as a whole: From the United States, Italy and Spain came samples of acute and convalescent COVID-19. Nucleic acid was either cDNA or gDNA, and it came from T cells, B-cell-depleted T cells, or PBMCs.

The TCR comes from a young woman with acute or convalescent COVID-19. J is TRBJ1-2 and V is TRBV3-1 (or the pseudogene TRBV3-2), with 7 bases fitting TRBD1. Sequences were obtained from peripheral blood. DNA of the CDR3: TGTGCCAGCAGCCCGACAGGGATTCGCTATGGCTACACCTTC. Residues: CASSPTGIRYGYTF.